This section outlines one T cell receptor (beta chain) sequence together with its context. The data belong to a study of blood T cell repertoires in COVID-19. Overall study context: From the United States, Italy and Spain came samples of acute and convalescent COVID-19. Sources were T cells, B-cell-depleted T cells, or PBMCs; the material itself was cDNA or gDNA.

Authors' data handling: Estimated nucleated cell counts came from reference gene primer amplification. TCRdb's table, derived via immunoSEQ multiplex PCR, lists solely in-frame clones and lacks some. V and J calls and clone size are copied from that table; D and trimming were computed from the DNA. The data contain 200,000 or so clones, 70% to 85% of them singletons. The CDR3 covers 15 residues. V was pared by 3 bases and J by 9 bases, with 5 bases of the junction left unmatched. Germline V gives CDR1 SNHLY, CDR2 FYNNEI. The clonotype comes from a human donor in a cohort sampled during active COVID-19. This chain uses TRBV2 with TRBJ1-6; TRBD1 matches 10 bases. Material: peripheral blood. CDR3 protein: CASSESGQGISPLHF. DNA of the CDR3: TGTGCCAGCAGTGAGTCGGGACAGGGGATTTCACCCCTCCACTTT.